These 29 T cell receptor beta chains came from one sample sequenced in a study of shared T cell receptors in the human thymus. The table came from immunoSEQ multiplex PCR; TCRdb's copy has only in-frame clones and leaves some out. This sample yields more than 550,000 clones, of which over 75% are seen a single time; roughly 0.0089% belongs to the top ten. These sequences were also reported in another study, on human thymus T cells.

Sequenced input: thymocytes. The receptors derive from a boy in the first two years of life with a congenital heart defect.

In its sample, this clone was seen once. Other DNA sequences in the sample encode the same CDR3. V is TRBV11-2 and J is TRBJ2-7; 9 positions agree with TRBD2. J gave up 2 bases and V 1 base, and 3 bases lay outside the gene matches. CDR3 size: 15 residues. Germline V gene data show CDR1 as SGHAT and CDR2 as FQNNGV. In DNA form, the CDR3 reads TGTGCCAGCAGCTTAGGTGCGGGAGGGCCCTACGAGCAGTACTTC. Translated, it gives CASSLGAGGPYEQYF. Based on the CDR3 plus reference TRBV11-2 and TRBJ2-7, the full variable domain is EAGVAQSPRYKIIEKRQSVAFWCNPISGHATLYWYQQILGQGPKLLIQFQNNGVVDDSQLPKDRFSAERLKGVDSTLKIQPAKLEDSAVYLCASSLGAGGPYEQYFGPGTRLTVT.

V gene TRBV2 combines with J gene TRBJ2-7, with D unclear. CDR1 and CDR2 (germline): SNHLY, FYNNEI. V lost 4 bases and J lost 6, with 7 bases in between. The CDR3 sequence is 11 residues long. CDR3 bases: TGTGCCAGCAGTGTTGCAGGCGAGCAGTACTTC. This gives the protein CASSVAGEQYF.

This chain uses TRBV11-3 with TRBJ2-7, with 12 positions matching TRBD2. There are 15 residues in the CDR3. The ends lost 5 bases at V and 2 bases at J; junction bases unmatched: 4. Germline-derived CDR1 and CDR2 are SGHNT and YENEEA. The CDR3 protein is CASSNWTSGTYEQYF. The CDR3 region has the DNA TGTGCCAGCAGCAACTGGACTAGCGGGACCTACGAGCAGTACTTC.

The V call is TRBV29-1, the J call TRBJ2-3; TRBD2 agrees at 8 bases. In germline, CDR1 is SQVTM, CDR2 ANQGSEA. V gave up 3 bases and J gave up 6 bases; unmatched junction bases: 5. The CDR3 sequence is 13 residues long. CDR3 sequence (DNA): TGCAGCGTTGATCAGGGGACTAGGGATACGCAGTATTTT. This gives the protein CSVDQGTRDTQYF.

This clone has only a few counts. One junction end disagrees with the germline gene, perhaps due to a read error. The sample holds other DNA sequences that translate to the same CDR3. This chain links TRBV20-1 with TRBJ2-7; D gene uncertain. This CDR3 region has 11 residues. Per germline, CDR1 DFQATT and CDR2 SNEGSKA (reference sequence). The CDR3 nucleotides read TGCAGTGCGAGAGAACTCTACGAGCAGTACTTC. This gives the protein CSARELYEQYF.

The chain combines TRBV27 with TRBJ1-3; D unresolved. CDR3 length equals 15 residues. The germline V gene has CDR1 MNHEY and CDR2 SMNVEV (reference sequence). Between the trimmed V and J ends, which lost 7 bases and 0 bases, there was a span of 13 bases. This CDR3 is CASKPIPHSGNTIYF. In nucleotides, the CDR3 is TGTGCCAGCAAGCCCATTCCCCACTCTGGAAACACCATATATTTT.

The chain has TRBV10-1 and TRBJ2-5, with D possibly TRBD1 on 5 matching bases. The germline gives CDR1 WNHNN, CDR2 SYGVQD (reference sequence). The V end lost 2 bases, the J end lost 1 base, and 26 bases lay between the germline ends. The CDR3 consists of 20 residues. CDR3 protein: CASSEELFGASSTLQETQYF. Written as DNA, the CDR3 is TGCGCCAGCAGTGAGGAACTGTTTGGGGCATCCAGTACTCTCCAAGAGACCCAGTACTTC.

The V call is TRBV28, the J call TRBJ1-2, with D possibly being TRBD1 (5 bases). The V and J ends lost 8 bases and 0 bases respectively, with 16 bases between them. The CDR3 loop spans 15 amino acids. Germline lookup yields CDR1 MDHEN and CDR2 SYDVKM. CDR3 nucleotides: TGTGCCAGCCAGCTTCAGGGCGGGGCTAACTATGGCTACACCTTC. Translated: CASQLQGGANYGYTF.

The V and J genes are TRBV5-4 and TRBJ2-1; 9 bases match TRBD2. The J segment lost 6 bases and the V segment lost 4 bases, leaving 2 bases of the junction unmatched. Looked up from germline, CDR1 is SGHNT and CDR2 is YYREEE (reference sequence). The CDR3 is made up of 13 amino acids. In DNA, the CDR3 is TGTGCCAGCAGCCCAGCGGGGGGCAATGAGCAGTTCTTC. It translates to CASSPAGGNEQFF.

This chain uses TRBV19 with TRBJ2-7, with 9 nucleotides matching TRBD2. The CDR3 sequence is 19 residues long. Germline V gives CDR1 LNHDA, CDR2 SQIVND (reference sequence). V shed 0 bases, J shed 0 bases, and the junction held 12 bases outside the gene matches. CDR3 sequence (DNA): TGTGCCAGTAGTATAGATCGGGTGGAGCGGGGGGCCCCCTCCTACGAGCAGTACTTC. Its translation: CASSIDRVERGAPSYEQYF.

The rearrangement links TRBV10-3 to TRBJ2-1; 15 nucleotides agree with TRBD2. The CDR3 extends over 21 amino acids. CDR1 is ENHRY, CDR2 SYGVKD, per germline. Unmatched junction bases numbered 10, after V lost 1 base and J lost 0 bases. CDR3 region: CAISEWTGTSGGRSSYNEQFF. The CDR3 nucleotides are TGTGCCATCAGTGAGTGGACCGGGACTAGCGGGGGGAGGAGCTCCTACAATGAGCAGTTCTTC.

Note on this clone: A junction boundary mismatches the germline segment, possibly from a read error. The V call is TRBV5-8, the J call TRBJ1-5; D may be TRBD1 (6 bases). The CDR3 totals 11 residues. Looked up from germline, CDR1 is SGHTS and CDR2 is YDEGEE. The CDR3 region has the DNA TGTGCCAGCAGCTTGAGGGGGACCCAGCTTTTT. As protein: CASSLRGTQLF. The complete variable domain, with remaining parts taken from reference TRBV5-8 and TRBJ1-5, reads EAGVTQSPTHLIKTRGQQATLRCSPISGHTSVYWYQQALGLGLQFLLWYDEGEERNRGNFPPRFSGRQFPNYSSELNVNALELEDSALYLCASSLRGTQLFGDGTRLSIL.

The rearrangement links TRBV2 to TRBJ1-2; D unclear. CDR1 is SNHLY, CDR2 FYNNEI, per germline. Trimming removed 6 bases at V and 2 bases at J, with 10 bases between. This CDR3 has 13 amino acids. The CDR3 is CASRRVWNYGYTF. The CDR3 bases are TGTGCCAGCAGGAGAGTGTGGAACTATGGCTACACCTTC.

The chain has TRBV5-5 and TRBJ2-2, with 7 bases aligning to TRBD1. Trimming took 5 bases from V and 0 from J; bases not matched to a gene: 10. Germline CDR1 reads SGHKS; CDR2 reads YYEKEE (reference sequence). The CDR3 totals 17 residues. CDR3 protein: CASRNRGQMANTGELFF. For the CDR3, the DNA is TGTGCCAGCAGGAACCGGGGACAGATGGCGAACACCGGGGAGCTGTTTTTT.

The CDR3 coding sequence is TGTGCCAGCAGTTTGTCTCGACTAGGCAGCCCGGGGGCCCAGTACTTC. Protein: CASSLSRLGSPGAQYF. The rearrangement links TRBV28 to TRBJ2-5, with a tentative D call TRBD2 (6 bases). Trimming took off 3 bases at V and 9 bases at J, with 23 bases between the two ends. Germline V CDR1 and CDR2: MDHEN, SYDVKM. The CDR3 is made up of 16 amino acids.

This CDR3 reads CASSLGQFYEQYF. The CDR3 nucleotides read TGTGCCAGCAGCTTGGGTCAGTTTTACGAGCAGTACTTC. This chain links TRBV5-4 with TRBJ2-7; D not certain. The CDR3 consists of 13 residues. From germline, CDR1 is SGHNT and CDR2 YYREEE (reference sequence). Deletions cut 0 bases from V and 4 bases from J, with 8 bases between.

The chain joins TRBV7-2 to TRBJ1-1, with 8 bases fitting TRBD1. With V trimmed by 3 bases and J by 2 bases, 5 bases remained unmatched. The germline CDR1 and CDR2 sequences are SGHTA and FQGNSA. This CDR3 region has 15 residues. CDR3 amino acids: CASSLGGQANTEAFF. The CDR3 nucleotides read TGTGCCAGCAGCTTGGGGGGACAGGCTAACACTGAAGCTTTCTTT.

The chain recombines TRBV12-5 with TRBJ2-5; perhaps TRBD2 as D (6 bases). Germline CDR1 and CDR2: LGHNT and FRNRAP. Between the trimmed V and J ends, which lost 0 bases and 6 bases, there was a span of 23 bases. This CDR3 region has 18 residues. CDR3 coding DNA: TGTGCTAGTGGTTTGGTACAAGGGGACGGGGGAGAGGATCAGACCCAGTACTTC. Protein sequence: CASGLVQGDGGEDQTQYF.

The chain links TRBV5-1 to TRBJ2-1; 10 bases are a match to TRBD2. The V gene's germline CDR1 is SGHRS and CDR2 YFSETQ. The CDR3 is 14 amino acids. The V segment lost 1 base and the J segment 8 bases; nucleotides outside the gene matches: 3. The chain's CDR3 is CASSLSGRGDEQFF. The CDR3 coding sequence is TGCGCCAGCAGCTTGAGCGGGAGGGGGGATGAGCAGTTCTTC.

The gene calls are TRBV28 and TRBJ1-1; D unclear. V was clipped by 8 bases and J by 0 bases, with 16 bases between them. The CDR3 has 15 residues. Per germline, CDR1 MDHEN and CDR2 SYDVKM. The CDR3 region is CASFGTPPMNTEAFF. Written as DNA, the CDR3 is TGTGCCAGCTTCGGTACTCCCCCCATGAACACTGAAGCTTTCTTT.

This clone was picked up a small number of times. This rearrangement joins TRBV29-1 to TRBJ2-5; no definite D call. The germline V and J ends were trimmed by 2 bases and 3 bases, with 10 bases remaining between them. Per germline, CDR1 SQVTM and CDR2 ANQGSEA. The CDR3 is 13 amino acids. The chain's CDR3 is CSVEWRQKETQYF. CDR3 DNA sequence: TGCAGCGTTGAATGGCGGCAGAAAGAGACCCAGTACTTC.

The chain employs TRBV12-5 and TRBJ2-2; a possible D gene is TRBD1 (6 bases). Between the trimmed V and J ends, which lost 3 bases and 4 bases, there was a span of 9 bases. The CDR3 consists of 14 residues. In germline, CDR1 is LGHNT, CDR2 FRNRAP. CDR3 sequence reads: CASGLQGSTGELFF. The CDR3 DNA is TGTGCTAGTGGTTTACAGGGAAGCACCGGGGAGCTGTTTTTT. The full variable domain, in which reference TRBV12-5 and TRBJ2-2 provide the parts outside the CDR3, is DARVTQTPRHKVTEMGQEVTMRCQPILGHNTVFWYRQTMMQGLELLAYFRNRAPLDDSGMPKDRFSAEMPDATLATLKIQPSEPRDSAVYFCASGLQGSTGELFFGEGSRLTVL.

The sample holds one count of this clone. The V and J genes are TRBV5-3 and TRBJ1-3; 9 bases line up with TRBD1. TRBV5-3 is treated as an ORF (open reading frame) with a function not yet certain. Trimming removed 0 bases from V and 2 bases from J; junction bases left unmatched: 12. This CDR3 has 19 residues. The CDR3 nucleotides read TGTGCCAGAAGCTTGGAACGCCCAGGGACAGGGCCAGCTGGAAACACCATATATTTT. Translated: CARSLERPGTGPAGNTIYF.

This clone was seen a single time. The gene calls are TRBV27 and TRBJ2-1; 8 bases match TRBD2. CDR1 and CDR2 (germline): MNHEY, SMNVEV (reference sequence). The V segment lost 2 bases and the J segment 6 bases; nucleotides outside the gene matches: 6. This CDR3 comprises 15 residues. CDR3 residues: CASSLKRLASNEQFF. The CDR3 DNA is TGTGCCAGCAGTTTAAAGAGACTAGCGTCCAATGAGCAGTTCTTC.

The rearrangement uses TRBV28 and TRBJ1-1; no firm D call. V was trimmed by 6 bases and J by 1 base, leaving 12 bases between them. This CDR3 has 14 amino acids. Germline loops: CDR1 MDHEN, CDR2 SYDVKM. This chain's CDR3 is CASRLQAPNTEAFF. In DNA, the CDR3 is TGTGCCAGCAGACTTCAGGCTCCGAACACTGAAGCTTTCTTT.

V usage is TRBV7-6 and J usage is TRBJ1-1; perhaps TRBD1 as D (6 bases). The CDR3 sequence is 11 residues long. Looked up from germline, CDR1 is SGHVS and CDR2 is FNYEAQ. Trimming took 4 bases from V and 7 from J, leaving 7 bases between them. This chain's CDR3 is CASSSQGEAFF. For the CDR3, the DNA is TGTGCCAGCAGCTCACAGGGTGAAGCTTTCTTT.

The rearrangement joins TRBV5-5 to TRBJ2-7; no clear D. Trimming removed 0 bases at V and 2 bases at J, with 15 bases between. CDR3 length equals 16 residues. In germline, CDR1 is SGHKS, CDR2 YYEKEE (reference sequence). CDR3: CASSLVTPPGTYEQYF. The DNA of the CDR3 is TGTGCCAGCAGCTTGGTAACCCCCCCAGGTACCTACGAGCAGTACTTC.

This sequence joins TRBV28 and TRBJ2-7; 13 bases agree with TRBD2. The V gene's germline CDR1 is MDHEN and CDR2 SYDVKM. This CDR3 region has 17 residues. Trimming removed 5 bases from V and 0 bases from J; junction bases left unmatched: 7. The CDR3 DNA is TGTGCCAGCAGTACGGGACTAGCGGGAAAAAGCTCCTACGAGCAGTACTTC. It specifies CASSTGLAGKSSYEQYF.

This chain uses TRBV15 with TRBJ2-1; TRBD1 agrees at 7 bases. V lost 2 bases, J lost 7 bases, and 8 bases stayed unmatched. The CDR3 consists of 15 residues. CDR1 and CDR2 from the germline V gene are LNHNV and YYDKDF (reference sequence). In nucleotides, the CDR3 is TGTGCCACCAGCAGACCCGGGACAGTGGGGAATGAGCAGTTCTTC. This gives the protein CATSRPGTVGNEQFF. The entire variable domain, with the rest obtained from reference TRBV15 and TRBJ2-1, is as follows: DAMVIQNPRYQVTQFGKPVTLSCSQTLNHNVMYWYQQKSSQAPKLLFHYYDKDFNNEADTPDNFQSRRPNTSFCFLDIRSPGLGDTAMYLCATSRPGTVGNEQFFGPGTRLTVL.